The 9 T cell receptor beta chains below all came from one sample that was sequenced in a study of regulatory T cells in long-lasting Graves disease (dated by TCRdb to the early 2020s). Taken with the paper, the label for time point translates to: newly diagnosed GD, antithyroid drugs for less than 3 months. For both TCR sequencing and RNA sequencing, RNA was extracted from PBMCs in TRIzol. The library was built by means of multiplex PCR. TCRdb records Illumina HiSeq 4000 as the sequencer. CDR3 regions were amplified by Arm-PCR with iRepertoire HTBI primers to construct TCR beta libraries. TCRdb itself trimmed the public reads at Q25 with fastp, ran MiXCR and retained productive beta chains. When rows share a CDR3 protein, they turn into one entry using the most common DNA and genes. This sample gives about 430,000 distinct CDR3 sequences in total; over 14% of them show up just once. Together, the top ten hold under 9% of the sample.

In addition, the sample was reused for a study of T cells in Graves' hyperthyroidism and ophthalmopathy.

Sequenced material: peripheral blood mononuclear cells (PBMCs), taken at new diagnosis, from a patient treated with antithyroid drugs. Every receptor here comes from a woman between 35 and 50 years old with Graves disease. Donor details come from another sample of the same person, matched by shared clones.

Ten or more counts support this clonotype. J is TRBJ2-3 and V is TRBV12-3 or TRBV12-4; D call uncertain. V lost 2 bases, J lost 2 bases, and 5 bases lay in between. The CDR3 loop spans 13 amino acids. The CDR3 here is CASSLTPTDTQYF. The CDR3 nucleotides are TGTGCCAGCAGTTTAACCCCCACAGATACGCAGTATTTT.

For this clonotype: A far more abundant clone sits one base away, making this likely a read error. The chain combines TRBV7-2 with TRBJ2-7, with TRBD2 identical over 7 bases. The germline V gene has CDR1 SGHTA and CDR2 FQGNSA. The CDR3 runs 17 residues. Germline trimming cut 3 bases from V and 7 bases from J; bases unmatched to any gene: 18. As DNA, the CDR3 is TGTGCCAGCAGCTTCCCCTTTAGCGGGCTATCCTACAATGAGCAGTACTTC. Translating it yields CASSFPFSGLSYNEQYF.

The table lists this clonotype with a few counts. A read error is possible here, since a much larger clone lies one base away. The rearrangement joins TRBV6-5 to TRBJ2-7; D could derive from TRBD1 or TRBD2 (6 bases each). CDR3 length: 16 amino acids. Germline CDR1 is MNHEY and CDR2 is SVGAGI. The CDR3 loop reads CASGYSMYGGLYEQYF. DNA of the CDR3: TGTGCCAGCGGTTACTCGATGTACGGGGGCTTATACGAGCAGTACTTC.

This clonotype has ten or more counts. The chain combines TRBV24-1 with TRBJ2-3, with TRBD2 matching over 9 bases. Germline V gene sequence: CDR1 KGHDR, CDR2 SFDVKD. Trimming removed 4 bases from V and 4 bases from J; junction bases left unmatched: 8. This CDR3 contains 16 residues. The CDR3: CATSEPLAGAPDTQYF. In nucleotides, the CDR3 is TGTGCCACCAGTGAACCCTTAGCGGGAGCCCCAGATACGCAGTATTTT.

This clonotype showed up many times. The chain is built from TRBV20-1 and TRBJ1-4, with 7 bases lining up with TRBD1. With V trimmed by 6 bases and J by 8 bases, 9 bases remained unmatched. Germline V lookup: CDR1 DFQATT, CDR2 SNEGSKA (reference sequence). The CDR3 runs 13 residues. The CDR3 DNA reads as TGCAGTGCCCAGAGGACAGGTTGGGAAAAACTGTTTTTT. This sequence encodes CSAQRTGWEKLFF.

The chain combines TRBV29-1 with TRBJ1-2; TRBD1 aligns across 9 bases. The CDR3 extends over 13 amino acids. With V trimmed by 4 bases and J by 8 bases, 8 bases remained unmatched. Germline V lookup: CDR1 SQVTM, CDR2 ANQGSEA. Here the CDR3 DNA reads TGCAGCGTTGGGAAACAGGGGGCATGGGGCTACACCTTC. Translated: CSVGKQGAWGYTF.

This clonotype was recorded many times. The chain has TRBV10-2 and TRBJ2-7, with D maybe TRBD2 (5 bases). The germline V gene encodes CDR1 WSHSY and CDR2 SAAADI. With 7 bases removed from V and 3 bases from J, the gap between germline ends came to 13 bases. The CDR3 spans 13 residues. CDR3 region: CASKLGGGYEQYF. CDR3 DNA sequence: TGCGCCAGCAAACTCGGAGGCGGCTACGAGCAGTACTTC.

On this clonotype: A much larger clone lies one base from this, so it may be a read error. The chain couples TRBV6-1 to TRBJ2-7, with D uncertain. With 8 bases removed from V and 5 bases from J, the gap between germline ends came to 16 bases. CDR3 length equals 13 residues. Germline V lookup: CDR1 MNHNS, CDR2 SASEGT. The CDR3 DNA reads TGTGCCAGCGGAGTTACACCTACCCACGAGCAGTACTTC. As protein: CASGVTPTHEQYF.

This clonotype was found many times. V is TRBV2 and J is TRBJ1-1, with D tentatively TRBD1 (6 bases). The CDR3 sequence is 15 residues long. Germline V gene data show CDR1 as SNHLY and CDR2 as FYNNEI. V lost 5 bases, J lost 0 bases, and 13 bases lay in between. CDR3 bases: TGTGCCAGCAGTAGGTCCCAGGGGATGAACACTGAAGCTTTCTTT. Translated, it gives CASSRSQGMNTEAFF. Drawing the rest from reference TRBV2 and TRBJ1-1, the complete variable domain is EPEVTQTPSHQVTQMGQEVILRCVPISNHLYFYWYRQILGQKVEFLVSFYNNEISEKSEIFDDQFSVERPDGSNFTLKIRSTKLEDSAMYFCASSRSQGMNTEAFFGQGTRLTVV.